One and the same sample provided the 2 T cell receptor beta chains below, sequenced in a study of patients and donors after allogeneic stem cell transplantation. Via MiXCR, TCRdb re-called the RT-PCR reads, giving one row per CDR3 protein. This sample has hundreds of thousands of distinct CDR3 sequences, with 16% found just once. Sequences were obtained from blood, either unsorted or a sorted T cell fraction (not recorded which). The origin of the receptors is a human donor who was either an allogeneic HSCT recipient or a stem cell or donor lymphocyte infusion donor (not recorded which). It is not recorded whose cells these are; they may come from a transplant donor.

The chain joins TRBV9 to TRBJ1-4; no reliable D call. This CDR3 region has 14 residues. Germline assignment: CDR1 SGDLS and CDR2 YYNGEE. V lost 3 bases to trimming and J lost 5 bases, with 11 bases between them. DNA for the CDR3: TGTGCCAGCAGCGACAGAACTGGGAATGAAAAACTGTTTTTT. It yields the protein CASSDRTGNEKLFF.

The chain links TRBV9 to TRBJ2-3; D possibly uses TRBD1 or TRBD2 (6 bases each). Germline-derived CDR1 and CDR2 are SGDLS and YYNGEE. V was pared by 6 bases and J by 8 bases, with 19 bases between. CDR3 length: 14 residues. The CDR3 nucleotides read TGTGCCAGCAACGACGGGGGCCTCGGGGGTACGCAGTATTTT. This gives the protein CASNDGGLGGTQYF.